The clone carrying this T cell receptor (beta chain) came up many times. No antigen is known for it. These data come from a study of neurological immune-mediated disorders. Study-level results: HTLV-1-associated myelopathy had the most TCR clonal expansion, while multiple sclerosis had the least, a level that fell below healthy controls.

CDR1 and CDR2 (germline): SGHVS, FNYEAQ. CDR3 size: 15 residues. V shed 1 base, J shed 6 bases, and the junction held 5 bases outside the gene matches. TCRdb itself ran the 5' RACE reads through MiXCR, one entry per CDR3 protein. The table has tens of thousands of distinct CDR3 sequences, around an eighth seen once; the top ten hold nearly 7%. What was sequenced was PBMCs. The origin of this receptor is a woman in her 50s in good health. The V and J genes are TRBV7-6 and TRBJ1-5, with 8 bases fitting TRBD1. As DNA, the CDR3 is TGTGCCAGCAGCTTAGGGACAGGGTACAGTCAGCCCCAGCATTTT. Translation: CASSLGTGYSQPQHF. Full variable domain (rest looked up from reference TRBV7-6 and TRBJ1-5): GAGVSQSPRYKVTKRGQDVALRCDPISGHVSLYWYRQALGQGPEFLTYFNYEAQQDKSGLPNDRFSAERPEGSISTLTIQRTEQRDSAMYRCASSLGTGYSQPQHFGDGTRLSIL.